This TCR beta chain is drawn from a study of blood T cells in healthy people across ages. Study-wide findings and caveats: TCR beta diversity per million T cells fell roughly linearly with age.

Using a J-beta primer mix together with a sample-barcoded 5' primer, a second PCR was run for roughly 7 to 12 cycles. A template-switch adaptor that had 12 random nucleotides put a tag on each cDNA molecule. Each CDR3 protein is one row after TCRdb ran MiXCR on the 5' RACE reads. This sample has approximately 810,000 distinct CDR3 sequences, with more than 25% found just once. Regarding this clonotype: The antigen is unknown.

V was shortened by 1 base and J by 3 bases, with 9 bases between the two germline ends. This CDR3 has 15 amino acids. Germline CDR1 SEHNR, CDR2 FQNEAQ (reference sequence). The chain carries TRBV7-9 and TRBJ2-2; D ambiguous. The sequence derives from a woman older than 75 in good health. Sequenced material: blood. The CDR3 loop is CASSLGSSDTGELFF. DNA for the CDR3: TGTGCCAGCAGCTTAGGCTCTTCCGACACCGGGGAGCTGTTTTTT.